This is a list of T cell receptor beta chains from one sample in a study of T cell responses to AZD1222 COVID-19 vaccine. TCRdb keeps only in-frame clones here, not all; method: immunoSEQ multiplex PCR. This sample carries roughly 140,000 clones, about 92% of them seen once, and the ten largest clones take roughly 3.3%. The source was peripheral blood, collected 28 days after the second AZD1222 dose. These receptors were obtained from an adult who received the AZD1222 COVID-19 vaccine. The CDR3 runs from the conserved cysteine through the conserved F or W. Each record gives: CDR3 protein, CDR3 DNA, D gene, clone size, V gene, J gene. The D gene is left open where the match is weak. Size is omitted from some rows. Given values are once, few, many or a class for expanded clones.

CDR3aa: CASSHGTSGSYNEQFF; CDR3nt: TGCGCCAGCAGCCATGGGACTAGCGGGAGTTACAATGAGCAGTTCTTC; d_gene: TRBD2; abundance: few; v_gene: TRBV4-1; j_gene: TRBJ2-1
CDR3aa: CASRGNEQYF; CDR3nt: TGTGCCAGCAGGGGGAACGAGCAGTACTTC; d_gene: NA; abundance: NA; v_gene: TRBV28; j_gene: TRBJ2-7
CDR3aa: CAGGGGFPGTSSYEQYF; CDR3nt: TGTGCCGGTGGCGGGGGGTTTCCCGGGACGAGCTCCTACGAGCAGTACTTC; d_gene: TRBD2; abundance: NA; v_gene: TRBV30; j_gene: TRBJ2-7
CDR3aa: CASSSPGAGTPHEQFF; CDR3nt: TGTGCCAGCAGTTCGCCTGGAGCGGGAACCCCCCATGAGCAGTTCTTC; d_gene: TRBD2; abundance: once; v_gene: TRBV28; j_gene: TRBJ2-1
CDR3aa: CATSRPIRTGFGNTIYF; CDR3nt: TGTGCCACCAGCAGACCGATTAGGACAGGGTTTGGAAACACCATATATTTT; d_gene: TRBD1; abundance: once; v_gene: TRBV15; j_gene: TRBJ1-3
CDR3aa: CASRKSRDAGNTIYF; CDR3nt: TGCGCCAGCCGAAAGAGCAGGGATGCTGGAAACACCATATATTTT; d_gene: NA; abundance: NA; v_gene: TRBV5-1; j_gene: TRBJ1-3
CDR3aa: CATRPSGAGTQYF; CDR3nt: TGCGCCACCCGCCCATCGGGAGCGGGTACGCAGTATTTT; d_gene: NA; abundance: NA; v_gene: TRBV5-1; j_gene: TRBJ2-3
CDR3aa: CASSVVFAGTQETQYF; CDR3nt: TGTGCCAGCAGCGTAGTCTTCGCTGGGACCCAAGAGACCCAGTACTTC; d_gene: NA; abundance: few; v_gene: TRBV9; j_gene: TRBJ2-5
CDR3aa: CASGEPQHF; CDR3nt: TGTGCCAGCGGTGAGCCCCAGCATTTT; d_gene: NA; abundance: NA; v_gene: TRBV21-1; j_gene: TRBJ1-5
CDR3aa: CASSVAQGVADTQYF; CDR3nt: TGTGCCAGCAGCGTAGCGCAGGGGGTCGCAGATACGCAGTATTTT; d_gene: TRBD1; abundance: NA; v_gene: TRBV9; j_gene: TRBJ2-3
CDR3aa: CATSGRQGANYGYTF; CDR3nt: TGTGCCACCAGTGGAAGACAGGGTGCGAACTATGGCTACACCTTC; d_gene: TRBD1; abundance: NA; v_gene: TRBV24-1; j_gene: TRBJ1-2
CDR3aa: CSVPRTSGRNTGELFF; CDR3nt: TGCAGCGTTCCACGGACTAGCGGGAGGAACACCGGGGAGCTGTTTTTT; d_gene: TRBD2; abundance: NA; v_gene: TRBV29-1; j_gene: TRBJ2-2
CDR3aa: CASSGDTYEQYF; CDR3nt: TGCGCCAGCAGTGGCGACACGTACGAGCAGTACTTC; d_gene: NA; abundance: NA; v_gene: TRBV10-2; j_gene: TRBJ2-7
CDR3aa: CASSDPSGSYEQYF; CDR3nt: TGTGCCAGCAGTGACCCGAGCGGGAGCTACGAGCAGTACTTC; d_gene: TRBD2; abundance: NA; v_gene: TRBV6-2/TRBV6-3; j_gene: TRBJ2-7
CDR3aa: CASSPQGQGGNTIYF; CDR3nt: TGTGCCAGCTCACCCCAAGGACAGGGCGGAAACACCATATATTTT; d_gene: TRBD1; abundance: once; v_gene: TRBV18; j_gene: TRBJ1-3
CDR3aa: CASSPSRDPASSPLHF; CDR3nt: TGTGCCAGCAGCCCCTCACGGGACCCCGCGTCATCCCCCCTCCACTTT; d_gene: NA; abundance: NA; v_gene: TRBV7-8; j_gene: TRBJ1-6
CDR3aa: CASSQRYGDTEAFF; CDR3nt: TGTGCCAGCAGCCAAAGATACGGGGACACTGAAGCTTTCTTT; d_gene: NA; abundance: NA; v_gene: TRBV14; j_gene: TRBJ1-1
CDR3aa: CAISESIAGVIGNEQFF; CDR3nt: TGTGCCATCAGTGAGTCAATAGCGGGAGTGATCGGCAATGAGCAGTTCTTC; d_gene: TRBD2; abundance: NA; v_gene: TRBV10-3; j_gene: TRBJ2-1
CDR3aa: CASSSRGLAGIYEQYF; CDR3nt: TGTGCCAGCAGTTCGAGAGGACTAGCGGGTATCTACGAGCAGTACTTC; d_gene: TRBD2; abundance: NA; v_gene: TRBV27; j_gene: TRBJ2-7
CDR3aa: CASSRDRDRGPYTEAFF; CDR3nt: TGTGCCAGCAGCCGAGACCGGGACAGGGGGCCGTACACTGAAGCTTTCTTT; d_gene: TRBD1; abundance: NA; v_gene: TRBV5-5; j_gene: TRBJ1-1
CDR3aa: CASSPTVSGDEQFF; CDR3nt: TGTGCCAGCAGCCCGACCGTGTCGGGCGATGAGCAGTTCTTC; d_gene: NA; abundance: once; v_gene: TRBV16; j_gene: TRBJ2-1
CDR3aa: CASSRLRDGSYEQYF; CDR3nt: TGTGCCAGCAGCCGCTTAAGGGACGGGTCCTACGAGCAGTACTTC; d_gene: NA; abundance: NA; v_gene: TRBV6-5; j_gene: TRBJ2-7
CDR3aa: CASSSPGLAANNEQFF; CDR3nt: TGTGCCAGCAGCTCCCCGGGACTAGCGGCAAACAATGAGCAGTTCTTC; d_gene: TRBD2; abundance: NA; v_gene: TRBV7-3; j_gene: TRBJ2-1
CDR3aa: CASSYTGGAGEKLFF; CDR3nt: TGTGCCAGCAGTTATACAGGGGGCGCCGGTGAAAAACTGTTTTTT; d_gene: TRBD1; abundance: NA; v_gene: TRBV28; j_gene: TRBJ1-4
CDR3aa: CASTPAGAHTEAFF; CDR3nt: TGTGCCAGCACCCCGGCGGGGGCCCACACTGAAGCTTTCTTT; d_gene: NA; abundance: NA; v_gene: TRBV5-6; j_gene: TRBJ1-1
CDR3aa: CASSQGQSRIGEKLFF; CDR3nt: TGTGCCAGCAGCCAAGGACAGTCGCGGATCGGTGAAAAACTGTTTTTT; d_gene: NA; abundance: NA; v_gene: TRBV3-1/TRBV3-2; j_gene: TRBJ1-4
CDR3aa: CASARMGSGNTIYF; CDR3nt: TGTGCCAGCGCCCGAATGGGGTCTGGAAACACCATATATTTT; d_gene: NA; abundance: NA; v_gene: TRBV6-5; j_gene: TRBJ1-3
CDR3aa: CATLDRRDYEQYF; CDR3nt: TGTGCCACATTAGACAGAAGAGACTACGAGCAGTACTTC; d_gene: NA; abundance: once; v_gene: TRBV6-5; j_gene: TRBJ2-7
CDR3aa: CASTTTGGTEAFF; CDR3nt: TGTGCCAGCACCACTACAGGGGGAACTGAAGCTTTCTTT; d_gene: TRBD1; abundance: NA; v_gene: TRBV27; j_gene: TRBJ1-1